Listed here is a single T cell receptor (beta chain). Its cognate antigen is unknown. Germline CDR1 and CDR2: MDHEN and SYDVKM. The ends were cut back, 8 bases at V and 0 bases at J, with 7 bases in the middle. CDR3 length: 12 residues. Time point noted: baseline, week 1 (first vaccination visit). Treatment of the sample: pre-vaccination baseline after standard-of-care therapy. The study enrolled donors with new WHO grade 3 or 4 IDH1-mutant, ATRX-lost astrocytomas. Assay: immunoSEQ multiplex PCR; the TCRdb copy retains only in-frame clones and omits some. The sample has 85,000 to 100,000 clones; around four fifths are singletons. This record comes from a study of a mutant IDH1 vaccine in newly diagnosed glioma. Background on the study: A 62.5% male, approximately 38% female split and a mean age of approximately 38 years characterized treated patients. Therapy received beforehand was radiotherapy, temozolomide, or both, with most patients given both.

Study results and caveats: The occurrence of vaccine-induced immune responses was seen in 93.3% of patients.

The source was PBMCs, collected from a glioma patient treated with radiotherapy, temozolomide or both. The genes are TRBV28 and TRBJ1-1; no reliable D call. The TCR sequence derives from a middle-aged man with glioma. The CDR3 DNA sequence: TGTGCCAGCGGGGTGTTGAACACTGAAGCTTTCTTT. Amino acids: CASGVLNTEAFF.